These 23 T cell receptor beta chains share one sample of origin, sequenced in a study of blood T cell repertoires in COVID-19. Assay used: immunoSEQ multiplex PCR; TCRdb lists only in-frame clones, some missing. Of approximately 200,000 clones listed, 80% to 90% were seen once; the top ten hold more than 3%. Sequencing was carried out using PBMCs or T cells enriched from blood (not recorded which). The source of these receptors is a woman between 18 and 29 years old in a cohort exposed to, infected with or recovered from COVID-19 (not recorded which).

The chain recombines TRBV21-1 with TRBJ1-1. TRBV21-1 is recorded as a pseudogene. The CDR3 has 15 residues. CDR3 DNA: TGTGCCAGCAGCCCAAGGAGTCACAGCGGCTGTGAAGCTTTCTTT. This codes for CASSPRSHSGCEAFF.

The chain is built from TRBV7-8 and TRBJ1-6; 8 nucleotides align to TRBD1. Germline V CDR1 and CDR2: SGHVS, FQNEAQ. CDR3 length equals 16 residues. V gave up 4 bases and J gave up 9 bases; unmatched junction bases: 11. Here the CDR3 DNA reads TGTGCCAGCAGCTCCGGACAGGGAGGTGTGAGTTCACCCCTCCACTTT. Translating it yields CASSSGQGGVSSPLHF. The full variable domain, completed using reference TRBV7-8 and TRBJ1-6, is GAGVSQSPRYKVAKRGQDVALRCDPISGHVSLFWYQQALGQGPEFLTYFQNEAQLDKSGLPSDRFFAERPEGSVSTLKIQRTQQEDSAVYLCASSSGQGGVSSPLHFGNGTRLTVT.

Note on this clone: Distinct nucleotide sequences in the sample also encode this CDR3. This rearrangement joins TRBV28 to TRBJ1-1, with no clear D. Germline CDR1 and CDR2: MDHEN and SYDVKM. This CDR3 is 11 amino acids long. With 6 bases removed from V and 1 base from J, the gap between germline ends came to 3 bases. The CDR3 region has the DNA TGTGCCAGCAGCTCGAACACTGAAGCTTTCTTT. This sequence encodes CASSSNTEAFF.

Remarks on this clone: This sample includes further DNA sequences coding for the same CDR3. This rearrangement joins TRBV7-2 to TRBJ2-3; D gene unclear. This CDR3 is built from 12 residues. Trimming removed 5 bases at V and 0 bases at J, with 3 bases between. The germline V gene has CDR1 SGHTA and CDR2 FQGNSA. The CDR3 DNA is TGTGCCAGCAGCCTCAGCACAGATACGCAGTATTTT. Its protein is CASSLSTDTQYF.

V gene TRBV7-9 combines with J gene TRBJ1-2, with a weak D call TRBD1 (5 bases). This CDR3 has 13 residues. V lost 7 bases, J lost 2 bases, and 11 bases lay in between. CDR1 is SEHNR and CDR2 is FQNEAQ in the germline V gene (reference sequence). CDR3 amino acids: CASIPGGNYGYTF. In DNA form, the CDR3 reads TGTGCCAGCATCCCCGGGGGAAACTATGGCTACACCTTC.

J is TRBJ1-6 and V is TRBV11-3; 7 bases are shared with TRBD1. The CDR3 contains 17 residues. CDR1 is SGHNT and CDR2 is YENEEA in the germline V gene. J was trimmed by 4 bases and V by 5 bases; bases with no gene match: 11. CDR3 nucleotide sequence: TGTGCCAGCAGCACCGATTACAGGGGTCCATATAATTCACCCCTCCACTTT. Protein: CASSTDYRGPYNSPLHF. Combining the CDR3 with reference TRBV11-3 and TRBJ1-6 gives the whole variable domain EAGVVQSPRYKIIEKKQPVAFWCNPISGHNTLYWYLQNLGQGPELLIRYENEEAVDDSQLPKDRFSAERLKGVDSTLKIQPAELGDSAVYLCASSTDYRGPYNSPLHFGNGTRLTVT.

This rearrangement joins TRBV11-3 to TRBJ1-2, with D tentatively TRBD1 (5 bases). V lost 5 bases and J 2 bases, leaving 18 bases between the germline ends. CDR3 length: 16 amino acids. Per germline, CDR1 SGHNT and CDR2 YENEEA. The CDR3 coding sequence is TGTGCCAGCAGCATCTACAGGTCTGGGAACAACTATGGCTACACCTTC. Translating it yields CASSIYRSGNNYGYTF.

V and J are TRBV28 and TRBJ2-7; 8 positions match TRBD1. Germline lookup yields CDR1 MDHEN and CDR2 SYDVKM. This CDR3 is built from 13 residues. V lost 6 bases and J lost 8; bases outside the gene matches: 9. The CDR3 sequence: CASSPDRGRKQYF. The CDR3, as DNA: TGTGCCAGCAGCCCCGACAGGGGTCGAAAGCAGTACTTC.

V usage is TRBV6-1 and J usage is TRBJ1-4; perhaps TRBD1 as D (6 bases). Germline lookup yields CDR1 MNHNS and CDR2 SASEGT. Trimming removed 3 bases from V and 3 bases from J, with 8 bases in between. CDR3 length: 14 amino acids. This chain's CDR3 is CASSEYRANEKLFF. The CDR3 DNA reads as TGTGCCAGCAGTGAGTACAGGGCTAATGAAAAACTGTTTTTT.

This chain's CDR3 is CASSPREQGANTEAFF. CDR3 nucleotides: TGTGCCAGCTCACCACGGGAGCAGGGGGCGAACACTGAAGCTTTCTTT. J is TRBJ1-1 and V is TRBV18; TRBD1 matches at 8 bases. V gave up 1 base and J gave up 1 base; unmatched junction bases: 5. The CDR3 has 16 residues. The germline V gene has CDR1 KGHSH and CDR2 LQKENI.

On this clone itself: At one boundary the junction diverges from the germline segment, which might be a read error. CDR3 nucleotides: TGTGCCAGCAGCCCCGAACAGGGCAATAGGGCCTTCTTC. Protein: CASSPEQGNRAFF. This chain joins TRBV2 and TRBJ2-7; maybe TRBD1 (6 bases). CDR1 and CDR2 from the germline V gene are SNHLY and FYNNEI. This CDR3 is 13 amino acids long.

The chain has TRBV2 and TRBJ2-1, with 12 positions matching TRBD2. Germline CDR1 and CDR2: SNHLY and FYNNEI. The V segment lost 5 bases and the J segment 4 bases; nucleotides outside the gene matches: 12. The CDR3 is 18 residues long. The CDR3 region has the DNA TGTGCCAGCAGTCTAAGTCCGGGACTAGCGGGTTTATACAATGAGCAGTTCTTC. Translated: CASSLSPGLAGLYNEQFF. Supplemented by reference TRBV2 and TRBJ2-1, the full variable domain reads EPEVTQTPSHQVTQMGQEVILRCVPISNHLYFYWYRQILGQKVEFLVSFYNNEISEKSEIFDDQFSVERPDGSNFTLKIRSTKLEDSAMYFCASSLSPGLAGLYNEQFFGPGTRLTVL.

This clone was seen a single time. The chain recombines TRBV6-5 with TRBJ2-5; the D gene is possibly TRBD1 (6 bases). Germline V gives CDR1 MNHEY, CDR2 SVGAGI. The CDR3 contains 13 residues. V was trimmed by 6 bases and J by 1 base, leaving 9 bases between them. CDR3: CASRDSTQETQYF. CDR3 nucleotide sequence: TGTGCCAGCAGGGACAGTACCCAAGAGACCCAGTACTTC.

The rearrangement links TRBV7-9 to TRBJ2-1; 10 nucleotides match TRBD1. The junction had 3 bases not matched to a gene; V was cut back by 2 bases and J by 8 bases. This CDR3 has 14 amino acids. Germline CDR1 and CDR2: SEHNR and FQNEAQ (reference sequence). The CDR3 region is CASSLSTGGDEQFF. The CDR3, as DNA: TGTGCCAGCAGCTTATCGACAGGGGGCGATGAGCAGTTCTTC.

This clone was counted only a few times. The chain combines TRBV28 with TRBJ2-7; 8 bases map to TRBD1. The V segment lost 6 bases and the J segment 2 bases; nucleotides outside the gene matches: 9. The germline CDR1 and CDR2 sequences are MDHEN and SYDVKM. There are 15 residues in the CDR3. The CDR3 nucleotides read TGTGCCAGCAGACGAGACAGGGGATTCACCTACGAGCAGTACTTC. This gives the protein CASRRDRGFTYEQYF.

The genes are TRBV7-9 and TRBJ1-2, with D possibly matching TRBD1 (6 bases). CDR1 is SEHNR, CDR2 FQNEAQ, per germline (reference sequence). Trimming took 8 bases from V and 3 from J, leaving 13 bases between them. CDR3 size: 13 residues. CDR3 bases: TGTGCCAGCCAACAGGGAATGGACTATGGCTACACCTTC. Translation: CASQQGMDYGYTF. Full variable domain (remainder filled in from reference TRBV7-9 and TRBJ1-2): DTGVSQNPRHKITKRGQNVTFRCDPISEHNRLYWYRQTLGQGPEFLTYFQNEAQLEKSRLLSDRFSAERPKGSFSTLEIQRTEQGDSAMYLCASQQGMDYGYTFGSGTRLTVV.

This sequence joins TRBV7-3 and TRBJ2-3, with 8 bases that match TRBD2. CDR1 is SGHTA and CDR2 is FQGTGA in the germline V gene. Losses at the gene ends were 5 bases for V and 5 bases for J; bases not matched to a gene: 6. This CDR3 has 14 residues. In DNA, the CDR3 is TGTGCCAGCAGCGCGCGGGGGGACCTAGATACGCAGTATTTT. It is translated as CASSARGDLDTQYF.

The V call is TRBV10-3, the J call TRBJ2-3, with 13 bases matching TRBD2. Germline V gives CDR1 ENHRY, CDR2 SYGVKD. V lost 3 bases and J lost 5; bases outside the gene matches: 8. The CDR3 length is 17 residues. The CDR3 is CAISETRLAGGGDTQYF. The CDR3 DNA reads TGTGCCATCAGTGAAACTAGACTAGCGGGGGGCGGAGATACGCAGTATTTT.

This chain uses TRBV20-1 with TRBJ2-7, with 9 nucleotides matching TRBD1. Germline CDR1 DFQATT, CDR2 SNEGSKA (reference sequence). The CDR3 loop spans 15 amino acids. With V trimmed by 3 bases and J by 3 bases, 9 bases remained unmatched. This CDR3 reads CSASATGGKFYEQYF. The CDR3 region has the DNA TGCAGTGCTAGTGCTACAGGGGGCAAATTCTACGAGCAGTACTTC.

This clone was detected only once. The V and J genes are TRBV6-5 and TRBJ1-2; D is perhaps TRBD1 (6 bases). The V gene's germline CDR1 is MNHEY and CDR2 SVGAGI. The CDR3 loop spans 12 amino acids. The V gene lost 9 bases and the J gene lost 2 bases, with 10 bases spanning the gap. The CDR3 bases are TGTGCCAGTTCTACAGGGAACTATGGCTACACCTTC. It codes for CASSTGNYGYTF.

The genes are TRBV19 and TRBJ2-1, with 10 bases fitting TRBD1. Germline V gene data show CDR1 as LNHDA and CDR2 as SQIVND (reference sequence). Germline trimming cut 6 bases from V and 5 bases from J; bases unmatched to any gene: 4. This CDR3 has 14 residues. In DNA form, the CDR3 reads TGTGCCAGTAGGGGGACAGGGGTACACAATGAGCAGTTCTTC. This encodes CASRGTGVHNEQFF.

This clone was detected only a few times. This chain uses TRBV6-6 with TRBJ1-2; 12 bases map to TRBD1. V was pared by 4 bases and J by 7 bases, with 4 bases of the junction left unmatched. The CDR3 has 14 amino acids. CDR1 is MNHNY and CDR2 is SVGAGI in the germline V gene (reference sequence). The CDR3 DNA sequence: TGTGCCAGCAGTTGGCCGGGACAGGGGGCTGGCTACACCTTC. This encodes CASSWPGQGAGYTF.

The chain is built from TRBV27 and TRBJ2-1, with TRBD1 matching over 8 bases. There are 13 residues in the CDR3. The ends lost 3 bases at V and 6 bases at J; junction bases unmatched: 1. The germline gives CDR1 MNHEY, CDR2 SMNVEV (reference sequence). CDR3 in amino acids: CASSLTGVNEQFF. The CDR3 DNA reads as TGTGCCAGCAGTTTGACAGGGGTCAATGAGCAGTTCTTC.